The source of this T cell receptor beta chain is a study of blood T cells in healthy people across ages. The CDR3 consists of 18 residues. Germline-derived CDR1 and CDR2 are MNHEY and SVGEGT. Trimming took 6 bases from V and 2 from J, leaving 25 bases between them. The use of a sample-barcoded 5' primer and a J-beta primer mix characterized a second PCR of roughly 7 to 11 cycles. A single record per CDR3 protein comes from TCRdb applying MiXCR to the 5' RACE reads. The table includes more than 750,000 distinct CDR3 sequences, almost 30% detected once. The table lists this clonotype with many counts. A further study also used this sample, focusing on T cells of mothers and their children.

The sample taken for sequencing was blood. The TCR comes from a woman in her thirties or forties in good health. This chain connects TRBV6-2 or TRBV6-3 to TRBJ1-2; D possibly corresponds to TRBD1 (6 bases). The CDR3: CASRDPGTQASPNYGYTF. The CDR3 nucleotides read TGTGCCAGCAGAGATCCCGGGACACAGGCTAGCCCCAACTATGGCTACACCTTC.